A selection of T cell receptor beta chains follows, all from one sample in a study of cytomegalovirus exposure and HLA in healthy donors. The table came from immunoSEQ multiplex PCR; TCRdb's copy has only in-frame clones and leaves some out. The sample holds more than 85,000 clones, less than 80% seen once. What was sequenced was PBMCs. These receptors originate from a man aged 25 to 45 in good health and CMV-seronegative. CDR3s include the opening cysteine and the closing phenylalanine or tryptophan. Clone size is shown for a subset of rows, as once, few, many or a class of expanded clone.

clone size,V gene,CDR3 length,CDR3 protein
NA,TRBV5-1,16,CASSQGLAGHQETQYF
NA,TRBV7-2,11,CASSPGTEAFF
NA,TRBV9,15,CASSVVRDSAGELFF
NA,TRBV5-1,16,CASSLVPTSGGETQYF
NA,TRBV2,13,CASSFLENTEAFF
NA,TRBV11-2,17,CASSLDHFGQHSYEQYF
once,TRBV15,15,CATSSSSRGAEGYTF
NA,TRBV15,15,CATSDSGGALDTQYF
few,TRBV7-8,15,CASSFLGGTNAEAFF
NA,TRBV2,15,CASRTGAGLSGELFF
NA,TRBV27,14,CASSLDRSSYEQYF
NA,TRBV13,13,CASSLGQQETQYF
NA,TRBV5-1,13,CASSAGPPYEQYF
NA,TRBV7-9,13,CASSPQGFQPQHF
NA,TRBV30,16,CAWLPDGPRGTYGYTF
NA,TRBV21-1,13,CASSKGLGQPQHF
few,TRBV6-1,13,CGSAGQGDQPQHF
NA,TRBV10-2,14,CASARVEYQETQYF
NA,TRBV7-8,15,CASSHTRGSNQPQHF
NA,TRBV5-1,13,CASSSGTIREQYF
NA,TRBV19,16,CASSTGWTEYNQPQHF
once,TRBV13,11,CASSILDEQFF
NA,TRBV5-1,15,CASSSTGVHNEKLFF
NA,TRBV28,14,CASSFFRGRGEAFF
NA,TRBV19,14,CASSREDYSQPQHF
NA,TRBV18,14,CASSRGRDPDTQYF
few,TRBV6-1,15,CASSGSSGAGYEQYF
NA,TRBV5-1,15,CASSAGGLGTGELFF
NA,TRBV28,16,CASRPRTGSSSYEQYF
few,TRBV6-5,14,CASSPTGVNYGYTF
NA,TRBV6-1,18,CASSEPYSRDRQLGSLHF
NA,TRBV15,14,CATSPGQGINTQYF
NA,TRBV13,13,CASSLDTQETQYF
few,TRBV4-2,18,CASSQVDTIAGGPNIQYF
NA,TRBV30,12,CAWSVQRTSYTF
NA,TRBV5-8,16,CASSPMRDRGAEEQYF
NA,TRBV19,15,CATLNRGPYQETQYF
NA,TRBV30,14,CAWMFGLAGEEQFF
NA,TRBV27,18,CASTEFASSGGNTDTQYF
once,TRBV4-1,13,CASSQLPGGQAFF
few,TRBV6-5,14,CASSWTGVNQPQHF
NA,TRBV7-9,18,CASSSTLLSWASGNTIYF
NA,TRBV6-1,15,CATADRVGKDQPQHF
NA,TRBV19,14,CASSTGTGLYEQYF
NA,TRBV6-5,14,CASSRGYSTDTQYF
NA,TRBV15,13,CATSTQENTEAFF
once,TRBV7-9,11,CASSNISPLHF
NA,TRBV5-4,14,CASSPRTDQETQYF
NA,TRBV11-2,15,CASSQQTESNQPQHF
NA,TRBV9,14,CASSPPAGFQGYTF
few,TRBV29-1,13,CSVEKGGRTEAFF
NA,TRBV27,14,CASSFNGVGYEQYF
few,TRBV5-5,16,CASSKETGIRTTEAFF
NA,TRBV21-1,14,CASSKDRGAHEQYF
NA,TRBV30,15,CASLRAGAPTGELFF
NA,TRBV7-8,15,CASSSGTSGPYEQYF
NA,TRBV29-1,14,CSVEGGNQIYEQYF
NA,TRBV27,16,CASSFGSGGVGDTQYF
NA,TRBV9,13,CASSVLDTNEQFF